The source of this TCR beta chain is a study of cytomegalovirus exposure and HLA in healthy donors. The CDR3 extends over 13 amino acids. Germline CDR1 is GTSNPN and CDR2 is SVGIG (reference sequence). V shed 4 bases and J 7 bases; nucleotides not matched to a gene: 7. 60 Vbeta and 13 Jbeta primers were used in PCR. Measured with immunoSEQ multiplex PCR; TCRdb has only the in-frame clones, and not every one. The sample lists approximately 170,000 clones; 65% to 80% were seen once. This chain connects TRBV30 to TRBJ2-7, with 10 bases that match TRBD1. The material sequenced was PBMCs. The TCR was taken from a woman aged 40 to 55 in good health and CMV-seropositive. The CDR3 loop is CAWTLDRGLEQYF. In DNA form, the CDR3 reads TGTGCCTGGACCCTTGACAGGGGGCTTGAGCAGTACTTC.